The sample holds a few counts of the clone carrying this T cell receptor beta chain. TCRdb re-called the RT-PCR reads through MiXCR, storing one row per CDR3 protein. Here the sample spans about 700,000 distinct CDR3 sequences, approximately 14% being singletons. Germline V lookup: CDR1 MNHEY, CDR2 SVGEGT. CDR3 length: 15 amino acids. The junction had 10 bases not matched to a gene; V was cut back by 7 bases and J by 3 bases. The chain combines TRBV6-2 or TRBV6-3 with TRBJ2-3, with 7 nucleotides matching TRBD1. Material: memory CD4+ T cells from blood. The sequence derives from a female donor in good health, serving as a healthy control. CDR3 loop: CASIQGGVGTDTQYF. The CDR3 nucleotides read TGTGCCAGCATCCAAGGGGGCGTCGGGACAGATACGCAGTATTTT.